The clone carrying this TCR beta chain was counted between two and nine times. What it binds is not known. This specimen belongs to a study of T cell repertoires in cytomegalovirus infection. Study-level background: Alongside well-studied HLA-B-restricted CMV epitopes, recently identified HLA-C-restricted CMV epitopes were also used.

The CDR3 runs 14 residues. The ends were cut back, 5 bases at V and 0 bases at J, with 8 bases in the middle. Germline assignment: CDR1 SGHTA and CDR2 FQGNSA. TCRdb analysed the reads with MiXCR anew, one entry per CDR3 protein. This table holds about 700,000 distinct CDR3 sequences, around a third found once. General observations from the study: In two of eight donors, the top clonotype was HLA-C-restricted CMV-specific.

V and J are TRBV7-2 and TRBJ1-3; D is ambiguous. The receptor's source is a human donor in good health (CMV status not recorded). Some clones in this sample may be carry-over from other donors' samples. The material sequenced was cultured PBMCs, taken from culture after CMV antigen stimulation. For the CDR3, the DNA is TGTGCCAGCAGCGCGGCCATCTCTGGAAACACCATATATTTT. It is translated as CASSAAISGNTIYF.